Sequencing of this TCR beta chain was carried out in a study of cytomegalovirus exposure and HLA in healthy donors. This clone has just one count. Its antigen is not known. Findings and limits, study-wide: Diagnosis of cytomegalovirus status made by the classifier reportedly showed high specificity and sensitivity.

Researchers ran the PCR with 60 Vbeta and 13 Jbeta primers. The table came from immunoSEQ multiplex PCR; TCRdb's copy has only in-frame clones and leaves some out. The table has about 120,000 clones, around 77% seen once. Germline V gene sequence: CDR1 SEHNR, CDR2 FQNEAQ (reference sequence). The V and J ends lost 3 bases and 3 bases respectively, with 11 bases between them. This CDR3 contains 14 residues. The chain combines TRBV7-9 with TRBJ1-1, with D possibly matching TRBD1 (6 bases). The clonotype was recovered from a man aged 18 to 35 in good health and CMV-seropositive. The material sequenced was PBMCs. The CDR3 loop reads CASSFQGKDTEAFF. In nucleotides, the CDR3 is TGTGCCAGCAGCTTCCAGGGGAAGGACACTGAAGCTTTCTTT.